This T cell receptor (beta chain) is from a study of T cell responses to AZD1222 COVID-19 vaccine. The table came from immunoSEQ multiplex PCR; TCRdb's copy has only in-frame clones and leaves some out. This table has around 89,000 clones, approximately 89% appearing once. V lost 6 bases, J lost 8 bases, and 16 bases lay in between. CDR1 and CDR2 (germline): MNHEY, SMNVEV (reference sequence). This CDR3 region has 14 residues. This specimen consisted of peripheral blood, obtained 28 days after the second AZD1222 dose. The clonotype was recovered from an adult who received the AZD1222 COVID-19 vaccine. V usage is TRBV27 and J usage is TRBJ1-4, with TRBD1 as a possible D gene (5 bases). Here the CDR3 reads CASSPHLGEEKLFF. In DNA form, the CDR3 reads TGTGCCAGCAGCCCTCATTTAGGGGAGGAAAAACTGTTTTTT.